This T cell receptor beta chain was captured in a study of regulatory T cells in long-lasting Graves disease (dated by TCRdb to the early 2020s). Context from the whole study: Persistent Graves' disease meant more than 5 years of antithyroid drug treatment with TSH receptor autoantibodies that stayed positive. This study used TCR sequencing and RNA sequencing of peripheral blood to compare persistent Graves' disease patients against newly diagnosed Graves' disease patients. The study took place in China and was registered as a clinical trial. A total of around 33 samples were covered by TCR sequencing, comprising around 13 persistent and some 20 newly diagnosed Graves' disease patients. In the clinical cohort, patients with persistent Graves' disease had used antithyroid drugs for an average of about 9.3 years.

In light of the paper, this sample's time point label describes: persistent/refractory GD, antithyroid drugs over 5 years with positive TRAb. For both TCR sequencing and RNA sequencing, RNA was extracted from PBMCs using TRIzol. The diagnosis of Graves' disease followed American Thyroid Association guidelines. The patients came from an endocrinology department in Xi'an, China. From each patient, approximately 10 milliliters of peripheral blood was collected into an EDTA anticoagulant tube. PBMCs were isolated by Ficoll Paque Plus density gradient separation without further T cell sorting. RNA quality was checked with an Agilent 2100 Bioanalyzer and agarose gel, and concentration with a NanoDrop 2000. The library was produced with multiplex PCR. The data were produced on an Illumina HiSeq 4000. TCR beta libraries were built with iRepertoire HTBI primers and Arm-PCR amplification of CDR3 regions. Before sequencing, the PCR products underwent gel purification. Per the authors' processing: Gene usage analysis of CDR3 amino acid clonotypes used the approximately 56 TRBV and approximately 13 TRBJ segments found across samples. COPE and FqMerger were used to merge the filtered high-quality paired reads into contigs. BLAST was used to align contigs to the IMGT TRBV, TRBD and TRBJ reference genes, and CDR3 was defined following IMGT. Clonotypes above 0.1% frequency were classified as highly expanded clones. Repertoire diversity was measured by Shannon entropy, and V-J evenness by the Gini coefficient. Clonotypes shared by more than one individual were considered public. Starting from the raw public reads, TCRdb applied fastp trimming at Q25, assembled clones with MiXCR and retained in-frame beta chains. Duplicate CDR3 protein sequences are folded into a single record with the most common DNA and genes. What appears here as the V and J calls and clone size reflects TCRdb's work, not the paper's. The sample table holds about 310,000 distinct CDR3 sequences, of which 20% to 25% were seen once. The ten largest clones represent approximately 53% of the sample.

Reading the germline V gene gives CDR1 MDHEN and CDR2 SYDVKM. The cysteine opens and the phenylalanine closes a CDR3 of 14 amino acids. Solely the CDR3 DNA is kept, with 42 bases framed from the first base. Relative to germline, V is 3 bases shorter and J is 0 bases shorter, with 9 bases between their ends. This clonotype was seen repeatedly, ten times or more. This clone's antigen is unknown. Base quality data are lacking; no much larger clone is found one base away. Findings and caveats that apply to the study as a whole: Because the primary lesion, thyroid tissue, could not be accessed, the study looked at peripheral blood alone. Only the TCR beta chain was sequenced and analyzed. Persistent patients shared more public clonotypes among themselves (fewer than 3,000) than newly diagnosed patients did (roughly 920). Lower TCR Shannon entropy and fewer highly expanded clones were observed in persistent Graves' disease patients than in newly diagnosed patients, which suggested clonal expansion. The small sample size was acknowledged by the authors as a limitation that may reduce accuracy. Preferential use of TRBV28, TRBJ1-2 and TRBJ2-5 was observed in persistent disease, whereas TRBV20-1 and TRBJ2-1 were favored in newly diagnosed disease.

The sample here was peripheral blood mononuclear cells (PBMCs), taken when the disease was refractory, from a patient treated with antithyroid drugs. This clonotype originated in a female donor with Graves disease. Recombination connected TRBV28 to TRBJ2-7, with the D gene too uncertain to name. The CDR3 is CASSLRAPSYEQYF. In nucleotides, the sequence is TGTGCCAGCAGTTTGCGCGCACCCTCCTACGAGCAGTACTTC.